This is a list of T cell receptor beta chains from one sample in a study. TCRdb reprocessed the 5' RACE reads via MiXCR and lists one record per CDR3 protein. Of around 30,000 distinct CDR3 sequences listed, 24% are singletons. What was sequenced was memory CD4+ T cells sorted from blood. The receptor source for this set is a female donor with breast cancer. Both conserved end residues are part of each CDR3. The order of the fields is V gene, J gene, CDR3 protein.

TRBV9,TRBJ1-2,CASSVATGDHGYTF
TRBV4-1,TRBJ1-3,CASSRGQYSGNTIYF
TRBV7-3,TRBJ2-1,CASSITTGLQEQFF
TRBV9,TRBJ2-7,CASSVAGELRAGSYEQYF
TRBV7-9,TRBJ2-5,CASSSLLAGQETQYF
TRBV5-1,TRBJ2-7,CASSLRGRCEQYF
TRBV27,TRBJ1-6,CASRVGQGHSPLHF
TRBV27,TRBJ2-1,CASSLNRDNEQFF
TRBV12-3/TRBV12-4,TRBJ1-1,CASSLSRQVMGEAFF
TRBV5-4,TRBJ2-2,CASSVSLAGGHINTGELFF
TRBV4-1,TRBJ1-2,CASSPREGANYGYTF
TRBV9,TRBJ2-1,CASSGPPTRPLQNEQFF
TRBV4-1,TRBJ2-7,CASSHTLESSYEQCF
TRBV5-1,TRBJ2-7,CASSFTSGRYEQYF
TRBV4-3,TRBJ2-1,CASSQDPPPGGSYNEQFF
TRBV5-6,TRBJ2-2,CASSLNSGGFYHTGELFF
TRBV28,TRBJ1-1,CASSLNPRTEAFF
TRBV20-1,TRBJ1-4,CSTSPGQGISLGEKLFF
TRBV9,TRBJ2-1,CASSPRDYPLSYNEQFF
TRBV6-6,TRBJ2-2,CASRGEQGSNTGELFF
TRBV12-5,TRBJ2-7,CASMGSSYEQYF
TRBV15,TRBJ2-4,CATSRARDTKNIQYF
TRBV4-1,TRBJ2-7,CAGSQGLAGVSEQYF
TRBV9,TRBJ1-1,CASSVGSENTEAFF
TRBV12-3/TRBV12-4,TRBJ2-7,CASSLQAGGLEQYF
TRBV9,TRBJ2-1,CASNFKGNEQFF
TRBV12-3/TRBV12-4,TRBJ1-3,CASRAGTSGNTIYF
TRBV20-1,TRBJ2-7,CSARAGGVVAGALGSYEQYF
TRBV4-3,TRBJ2-1,CASSQPIPGTRGNEQFF
TRBV5-1,TRBJ2-7,CASSLAGDNAYEQYF
TRBV4-1,TRBJ2-7,CASSQRTASTYEQYF
TRBV6-5,TRBJ2-3,CASSFTTSDTQYF
TRBV27,TRBJ2-7,CASTYFGTGYYEQYF
TRBV6-2/TRBV6-3,TRBJ2-7,CASSSVSGTYYEQYF
TRBV5-1,TRBJ2-6,CASSLFLGSGANVLTF
TRBV6-4,TRBJ2-6,CASSDSSSGANVLTF
TRBV2,TRBJ2-1,CASSAYEQFF
TRBV4-3,TRBJ2-7,CASSQGTGSSYEQYF
TRBV9,TRBJ1-5,CASSERLSQPQHF
TRBV12-3/TRBV12-4,TRBJ2-1,CTSSSEGRGFVQFF
TRBV5-1,TRBJ1-4,CAGSLRPGGNEKLFF
TRBV4-1,TRBJ2-4,CASSQQGSSGTKNIQYF
TRBV12-3/TRBV12-4,TRBJ2-2,CASSTTGFVELFF
TRBV27,TRBJ2-7,CASSPRGGPYEQYF